Following are 29 T cell receptor beta chains from one sample sequenced in a study of regulatory T cells in long-lasting Graves disease. Building the TCR beta libraries relied on iRepertoire HTBI primers, and CDR3 regions underwent Arm-PCR. TCRdb re-called the multiplex PCR reads with MiXCR, one entry per CDR3 protein. The data contain fewer than 600,000 distinct CDR3 sequences, approximately 23% of them singletons. Stated time point: persistent/refractory GD, antithyroid drugs over 5 years with positive TRAb. Scientists built the TCR library using RNA that was extracted from PBMCs. The source material was peripheral blood mononuclear cells (PBMCs), sampled when the disease was refractory, from a patient treated with antithyroid drugs. The receptors originated from a female donor with Graves disease.

The chain is built from TRBV25-1 and TRBJ2-1, with TRBD2 matching over 12 bases. CDR1 MGHDK and CDR2 SYGVNS come from the germline V gene. The CDR3 runs 14 residues. V dropped 3 bases and J dropped 8; count of bases not matched to a gene: 2. The CDR3 sequence: CASSDPSGGDEQFF. CDR3 bases: TGTGCCAGCAGTGACCCTAGCGGGGGGGATGAGCAGTTCTTC.

This clonotype was seen repeatedly, ten times or more. The chain carries TRBV2 and TRBJ2-5; perhaps TRBD2 as D (5 bases). The CDR3 length is 14 residues. The germline gives CDR1 SNHLY, CDR2 FYNNEI. The V end lost 4 bases, the J end lost 4 bases, and 13 bases lay between the germline ends. The CDR3 nucleotides read TGTGCCAGCAGTGCTCTACCTCGGGGAGAGACCCAGTACTTC. It translates to CASSALPRGETQYF.

In this sample, this clonotype turned up many times. The rearrangement links TRBV29-1 to TRBJ2-7; 7 nucleotides align to TRBD1. The J segment lost 0 bases and the V segment lost 4 bases, leaving 3 bases of the junction unmatched. CDR1 is SQVTM, CDR2 ANQGSEA, per germline. The length of the CDR3 is 13 residues. The CDR3 region is CSVVGQYSYEQYF. The CDR3 nucleotides are TGCAGCGTTGTGGGACAGTACTCCTACGAGCAGTACTTC.

This clonotype was seen at least ten times. J is TRBJ1-4 and V is TRBV11-3, with D hard to call. CDR1 and CDR2 (germline): SGHNT, YENEEA. Between the trimmed V and J ends, which lost 6 bases and 6 bases, there was a span of 14 bases. This CDR3 is built from 14 residues. The CDR3 sequence: CASRDQRRDEKLFF. CDR3 bases: TGTGCCAGCAGGGATCAGAGAAGAGATGAAAAACTGTTTTTT.

This clonotype appeared many times. The CDR3 DNA sequence: TGTGCCAGCAGTCTAACAGGGTCTAATTCACCCCTCCACTTT. Protein product: CASSLTGSNSPLHF. The V call is TRBV12-3 or TRBV12-4, the J call TRBJ1-6, with D perhaps TRBD1 (6 bases). The CDR3 sequence is 14 residues long. Trimming removed 5 bases from V and 6 bases from J, with 11 bases in between.

V and J are TRBV19 and TRBJ1-5; no definite D call. Per the germline V gene, CDR1 is LNHDA and CDR2 is SQIVND (reference sequence). V was clipped by 7 bases and J by 0 bases, with 13 bases between them. The CDR3 runs 15 residues. This chain's CDR3 is CASTLSQNSNQPQHF. The CDR3, as DNA: TGTGCCAGTACTCTATCACAGAATAGCAATCAGCCCCAGCATTTT.

This clonotype has a handful of counts. The chain employs TRBV30 and TRBJ1-2; 8 bases are a match to TRBD1. Germline V gives CDR1 GTSNPN, CDR2 SVGIG (reference sequence). V was pared by 7 bases and J by 6 bases, with 4 bases of the junction left unmatched. This CDR3 is 11 amino acids long. The CDR3 DNA reads TGTGCCTTCTTGACAGGGGATGGCTACACCTTC. Translating gives CAFLTGDGYTF. The complete variable domain, with remaining parts taken from reference TRBV30 and TRBJ1-2, reads SQTIHQWPATLVQPVGSPLSLECTVEGTSNPNLYWYRQAAGRGLQLLFYSVGIGQISSEVPQNLSASRPQDRQFILSSKKLLLSDSGFYLCAFLTGDGYTFGSGTRLTVV.

In its sample, this clonotype was seen many times. The V gene is TRBV20-1, the J gene TRBJ1-1; TRBD1 matches 8 bases. There are 12 residues in the CDR3. Germline trimming cut 7 bases from V and 1 base from J; bases unmatched to any gene: 2. Germline V gives CDR1 DFQATT, CDR2 SNEGSKA (reference sequence). CDR3 nucleotide sequence: TGCAGTGGGGGACAGGCGAACACTGAAGCTTTCTTT. It yields the protein CSGGQANTEAFF.

V is TRBV12-3 or TRBV12-4 and J is TRBJ2-1, with 7 bases fitting TRBD2. Unmatched junction bases numbered 12, after V lost 6 bases and J lost 7 bases. The CDR3 has 15 amino acids. This CDR3 reads CASRLGEGPSNEQFF. DNA for the CDR3: TGTGCCAGCAGGCTAGGGGAGGGTCCTTCAAATGAGCAGTTCTTC.

This clonotype was detected a few times. V and J are TRBV13 and TRBJ1-1, with a possible D match to TRBD1 (5 bases). This CDR3 is built from 16 residues. The germline gives CDR1 PRHDT, CDR2 FYEKMQ (reference sequence). V lost 2 bases to trimming and J lost 1 base, with 14 bases between them. CDR3 amino acids: CASSLSRGVTNTEAFF. The CDR3 bases are TGTGCCAGCAGCTTATCCCGGGGGGTGACGAACACTGAAGCTTTCTTT.

V is TRBV4-2 and J is TRBJ2-6, with D perhaps matching TRBD2 (5 bases). Trimming pared 1 base from V and 4 bases from J, leaving 8 bases between. Germline V gene sequence: CDR1 LGHNA, CDR2 YNFKEQ. This CDR3 comprises 15 residues. This chain's CDR3 is CASSQGGYGANVLTF. Written as DNA, the CDR3 is TGTGCCAGCAGCCAAGGAGGGTACGGGGCCAACGTCCTGACTTTC.

The chain uses TRBV6-1 and TRBJ2-1, with 7 bases identical to TRBD2. Germline V gene data show CDR1 as MNHNS and CDR2 as SASEGT. The CDR3 sequence is 11 residues long. The trim removed 6 bases at V and 15 bases at J, leaving 8 bases unmatched. As DNA, the CDR3 is TGTGCCAGCAGCCGCGGGAGTTTGTGGTTCTTC. Residues: CASSRGSLWFF.

This clonotype was observed a handful of times. The chain employs TRBV12-3 or TRBV12-4 and TRBJ1-1; tentative D call: TRBD1 (5 bases). This CDR3 region has 14 residues. Trimming shortened V by 6 bases and J by 1 base, and 12 bases separated the two germline ends. CDR3 region: CASSPLRGNTEAFF. CDR3 nucleotides: TGTGCCAGCAGCCCCCTTAGGGGGAACACTGAAGCTTTCTTT.

The CDR3 DNA is TGTGCCAGCAGCCCCGGCGGGCAGATTAATTCACCCCTCCACTTT. Encoded protein: CASSPGGQINSPLHF. The genes are TRBV5-5 and TRBJ1-6; D is undetermined. V shed 4 bases and J shed 6 bases, with 14 bases lying between them. This CDR3 region has 15 residues. Germline CDR1 SGHKS, CDR2 YYEKEE (reference sequence).

This clonotype was found a few times. The CDR3 is CASSFQEGDQPQHF. CDR3 nucleotides: TGTGCCAGCAGCTTCCAGGAGGGGGATCAGCCCCAGCATTTT. The V call is TRBV7-2, the J call TRBJ1-5; TRBD1 is a possible D gene (6 bases). The V gene's germline CDR1 is SGHTA and CDR2 FQGNSA. The CDR3 is 14 residues long. The V end was cut by 3 bases, the J end by 5 bases, with 11 bases between.

A few counts support this clonotype. V and J are TRBV15 and TRBJ1-1; 9 bases agree with TRBD1. Germline V lookup: CDR1 LNHNV, CDR2 YYDKDF (reference sequence). The V and J ends lost 5 bases and 5 bases, in that order; junction bases with no gene match: 6. This CDR3 region has 14 residues. The CDR3 here is CATSPHGTGTEAFF. Written as DNA, the CDR3 is TGTGCCACCAGCCCCCATGGGACAGGGACTGAAGCTTTCTTT.

The chain uses TRBV27 and TRBJ2-7; 11 bases fit TRBD1. The CDR3 loop spans 18 amino acids. With 5 bases clipped from V and 3 bases from J, the junction kept 15 bases outside the gene matches. Germline V CDR1 and CDR2: MNHEY, SMNVEV (reference sequence). For the CDR3, the DNA is TGTGCCAGCAGTCCTCTAGCCCTCGGACAGGGGGCGCTCTACGAGCAGTACTTC. The encoded protein is CASSPLALGQGALYEQYF.

This clonotype was detected many times. This sequence joins TRBV29-1 and TRBJ2-7; 11 positions agree with TRBD1. CDR1 and CDR2 from the germline V gene are SQVTM and ANQGSEA. The CDR3 sequence is 13 residues long. With 5 bases clipped from V and 6 bases from J, the junction kept 6 bases outside the gene matches. Here the CDR3 reads CSVTGTGGGEQYF. As DNA, the CDR3 is TGCAGCGTTACCGGGACAGGGGGTGGCGAGCAGTACTTC.

Many counts were recorded for this clonotype. V is TRBV12-3 or TRBV12-4 and J is TRBJ1-2; D is undetermined. The CDR3 totals 12 residues. Trimming removed 8 bases from V and 4 bases from J, with 11 bases in between. The CDR3 DNA sequence: TGTGCCAGCCGTCGGGGTAGCTATGGCTACACCTTC. As protein: CASRRGSYGYTF.

This clonotype was counted a few times. The chain recombines TRBV10-3 with TRBJ1-1; D gene ambiguous. Germline CDR1 is ENHRY and CDR2 is SYGVKD. The CDR3 runs to 14 residues. Trimming removed 6 bases at V and 1 base at J, with 12 bases between. The CDR3 nucleotides read TGTGCCATCAGCGGAAATGACGGGAACACTGAAGCTTTCTTT. This encodes CAISGNDGNTEAFF.

V gene TRBV6-2 or TRBV6-3 combines with J gene TRBJ2-3; 7 bases align to TRBD2. Looked up from germline, CDR1 is MNHEY and CDR2 is SVGEGT. The CDR3 extends over 18 amino acids. Losses at the gene ends were 2 bases for V and 6 bases for J; bases not matched to a gene: 17. Written as DNA, the CDR3 is TGTGCCAGCAGTTACCGCGTTCGGTCCAGCGGGGCCCCCGATACGCAGTATTTT. Protein product: CASSYRVRSSGAPDTQYF.

This clonotype was counted between two and nine times. V and J are TRBV7-6 and TRBJ2-3, with 10 bases aligning to TRBD2. The germline V gene encodes CDR1 SGHVS and CDR2 FNYEAQ. CDR3 length: 17 amino acids. V lost 2 bases and J lost 4; bases outside the gene matches: 9. The CDR3 DNA is TGTGCCAGCAGCTTACTAGCGGGAGCCCCCCACTCAGATACGCAGTATTTT. As protein: CASSLLAGAPHSDTQYF.

This chain joins TRBV5-1 and TRBJ2-1, with D perhaps being TRBD1 or TRBD2 (6 bases each). The CDR3 runs 16 residues. CDR1 SGHRS and CDR2 YFSETQ come from the germline V gene. V lost 3 bases and J 2 bases, leaving 15 bases between the germline ends. The CDR3 DNA sequence: TGCGCCAGCAGCTCTGAGTGGGGGGCTACCTACAATGAGCAGTTCTTC. It encodes CASSSEWGATYNEQFF.

In its sample, this clonotype was seen a few times. The chain is built from TRBV24-1 and TRBJ2-7; D remains ambiguous. Trimming pared 5 bases from V and 0 bases from J, leaving 10 bases between. The CDR3 has 14 amino acids. Per the germline V gene, CDR1 is KGHDR and CDR2 is SFDVKD. CDR3 nucleotide sequence: TGTGCCACCAGTGCTACAGAGAGCTCCTACGAGCAGTACTTC. Translated, it gives CATSATESSYEQYF.

The J gene is TRBJ1-2, the V gene TRBV18; D not resolved. CDR1 KGHSH and CDR2 LQKENI come from the germline V gene. The length of the CDR3 is 15 residues. V dropped 2 bases and J dropped 0 bases, with 10 bases sitting between them. The CDR3 DNA reads TGTGCCAGCTCACCAGAGCGGACTACTAACTATGGCTACACCTTC. Its protein product is CASSPERTTNYGYTF.

This clonotype has just a few counts. A single base separates this from a much larger clone, so it may be a read error. The conserved phenylalanine or tryptophan normally closing the CDR3 is absent here, so this likely arose from a read error. The rearrangement joins TRBV27 to TRBJ2-5; no clear D gene. This CDR3 comprises 14 residues. V gave up 0 bases and J gave up 3 bases, with 8 bases separating them. Per the germline V gene, CDR1 is MNHEY and CDR2 is SMNVEV (reference sequence). CDR3 sequence (DNA): TGTGCCAGCAGTTTATCCCGGGCAGAAGAGACCCAGTACCTC. Translated, it gives CASSLSRAEETQYL.

This clonotype was observed once. This could be a read error, since a much larger clone is one nucleotide away. The chain links TRBV30 to TRBJ2-5; 7 bases map to TRBD1. Germline CDR1 is GTSNPN and CDR2 is SVGIG (reference sequence). CDR3 size: 12 residues. The CDR3 reads CAWGGTEETQCF. CDR3 sequence (DNA): TGTGCCTGGGGTGGGACAGAAGAGACCCAGTGCTTC.

Ten or more counts support this clonotype. The chain employs TRBV28 and TRBJ1-1; D unresolved. V was cut by 5 bases and J by 0 bases, with 19 bases left in between. CDR1 is MDHEN and CDR2 is SYDVKM in the germline V gene. CDR3 length: 17 amino acids. CDR3 DNA: TGTGCCAGCAGTGCCCTTAACAGATATGAGATGAACACTGAAGCTTTCTTT. This translates into CASSALNRYEMNTEAFF.

This rearrangement joins TRBV5-1 to TRBJ1-4, with 8 bases matching TRBD1. CDR1 and CDR2 (germline): SGHRS, YFSETQ. The V and J ends lost 4 bases and 8 bases, in that order; junction bases with no gene match: 7. The length of the CDR3 is 14 residues. The CDR3 loop is CASSQGAKEEKLFF. CDR3 nucleotide sequence: TGCGCCAGCAGCCAGGGGGCAAAGGAAGAAAAACTGTTTTTT. The entire variable domain, with the rest obtained from reference TRBV5-1 and TRBJ1-4, is as follows: KAGVTQTPRYLIKTRGQQVTLSCSPISGHRSVSWYQQTPGQGLQFLFEYFSETQRNKGNFPGRFSGRQFSNSRSEMNVSTLELGDSALYLCASSQGAKEEKLFFGSGTQLSVL.